This record covers a single TCR beta chain. Its specificity is not known. The TCR beta CDR3 regions underwent amplification using RNA transcripts as the source. The study used the HTBI primer set for a first-round RT-PCR of the TCR CDR3. TCRdb re-derived calls from the multiplex PCR reads in MiXCR, one entry per CDR3 protein. The sample carries approximately 480,000 distinct CDR3 sequences, around 20% recorded once. The data derive from a study of T cells in Graves' hyperthyroidism and ophthalmopathy. Study-level findings and limits: Most expanded thyroid clonotypes above 0.001 recurred in blood.

Material: blood. This receptor was taken from a young man with Graves' hyperthyroidism.

The CDR3 DNA is TGTGCCAGCACTACCGGACAGGGTGGCAATCAGCCCCAGCATTTT. Translation: CASTTGQGGNQPQHF. The rearrangement links TRBV6-1 to TRBJ1-5; 8 bases are a match to TRBD1. The trim removed 7 bases at V and 2 bases at J, leaving 7 bases unmatched. Germline assignment: CDR1 MNHNS and CDR2 SASEGT. This CDR3 is 15 amino acids long.